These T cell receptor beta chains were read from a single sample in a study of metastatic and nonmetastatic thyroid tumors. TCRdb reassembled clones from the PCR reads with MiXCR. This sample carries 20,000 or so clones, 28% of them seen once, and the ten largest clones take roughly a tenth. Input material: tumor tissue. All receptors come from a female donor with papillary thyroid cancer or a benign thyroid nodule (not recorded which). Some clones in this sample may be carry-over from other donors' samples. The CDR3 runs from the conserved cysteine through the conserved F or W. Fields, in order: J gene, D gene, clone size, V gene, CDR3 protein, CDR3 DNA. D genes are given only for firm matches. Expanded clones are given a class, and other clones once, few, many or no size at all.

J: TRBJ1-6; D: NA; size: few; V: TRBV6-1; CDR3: CATRGSDGYNSPLHF; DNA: TGTGCCACCAGGGGTTCGGACGGGTATAATTCACCCCTCCACTTT
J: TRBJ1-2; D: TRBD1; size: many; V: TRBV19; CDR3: CASSLRTGRNGYTF; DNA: TGTGCCAGTAGTCTACGGACAGGGCGAAACGGCTACACCTTC
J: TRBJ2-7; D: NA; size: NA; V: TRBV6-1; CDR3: CASSEHHRPVEQYF; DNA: TGTGCCAGCAGTGAACACCACAGGCCCGTCGAGCAGTACTTC
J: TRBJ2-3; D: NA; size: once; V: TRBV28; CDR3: CASSLSPRWLVLTSTDTQYF; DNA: TGTGCCAGCAGTTTAAGCCCTCGGTGGTTGGTGTTAACTAGCACAGATACGCAGTATTTT
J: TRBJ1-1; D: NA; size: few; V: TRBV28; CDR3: CASILIRWKKNTEAFF; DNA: TGTGCCAGCATCCTTATTAGGTGGAAGAAGAACACTGAAGCTTTCTTT
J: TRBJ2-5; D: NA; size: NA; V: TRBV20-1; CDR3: CSARIPGREETQYF; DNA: TGCAGTGCTCGCATCCCCGGGAGAGAAGAGACCCAGTACTTC
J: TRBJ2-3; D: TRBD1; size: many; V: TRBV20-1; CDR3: CSAATWGTGGYTDTQYF; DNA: TGCAGTGCTGCTACTTGGGGGACAGGGGGATACACAGATACGCAGTATTTT
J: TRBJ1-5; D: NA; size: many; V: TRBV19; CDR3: CASSMEGRDNQPQHF; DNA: TGTGCCAGTAGTATGGAGGGCCGGGACAATCAGCCCCAGCATTTT
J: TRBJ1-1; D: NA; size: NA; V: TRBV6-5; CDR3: CASSYGASNTEAFF; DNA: TGTGCCAGCAGTTACGGGGCCTCGAACACTGAAGCTTTCTTT
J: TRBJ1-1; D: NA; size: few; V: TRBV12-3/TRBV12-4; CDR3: CASSPTTQNTEAFF; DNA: TGTGCCAGCAGCCCCACGACCCAGAACACTGAAGCTTTCTTT
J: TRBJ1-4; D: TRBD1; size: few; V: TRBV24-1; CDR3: CATSEGGQGTNEKLFF; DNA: TGTGCCACCAGTGAAGGGGGACAGGGAACTAATGAAAAACTGTTTTTT
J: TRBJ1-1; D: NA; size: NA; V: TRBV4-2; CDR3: CASSQLKTNTEAFF; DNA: TGTGCCAGCAGCCAACTAAAAACAAACACTGAAGCTTTCTTT
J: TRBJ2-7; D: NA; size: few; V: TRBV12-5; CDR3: CASGLTARYEQYF; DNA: TGTGCTAGTGGTTTGACAGCCAGATACGAGCAGTACTTC
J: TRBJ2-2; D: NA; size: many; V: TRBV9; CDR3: CASSVIGQGGSGELFF; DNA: TGTGCCAGCAGCGTAATTGGACAGGGAGGGTCCGGGGAGCTGTTTTTT
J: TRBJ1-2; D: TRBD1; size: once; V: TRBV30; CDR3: CAWSGQGSYGYTF; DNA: TGTGCCTGGAGCGGACAGGGGAGTTATGGCTACACCTTC
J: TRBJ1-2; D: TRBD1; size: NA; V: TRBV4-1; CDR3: CASSLGTDYGYTF; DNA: TGTGCCAGCAGCTTAGGGACAGACTATGGCTACACCTTC
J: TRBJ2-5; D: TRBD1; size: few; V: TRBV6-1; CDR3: CASSEAITGAAVKETQYF; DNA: TGTGCCAGCAGTGAGGCAATCACAGGGGCCGCTGTTAAAGAGACCCAGTACTTC
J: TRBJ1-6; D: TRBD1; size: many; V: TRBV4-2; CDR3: CASSLLTGSESSPLHF; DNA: TGTGCCAGCAGCCTATTGACAGGGTCGGAAAGTTCACCCCTCCACTTT